The clone carrying this T cell receptor (beta chain) was seen more than once but under ten times. TCRdb itself ran the 5' RACE reads through MiXCR, one entry per CDR3 protein. The sample yields approximately 64,000 distinct CDR3 sequences, under 25% seen once. This specimen comes from a study of HIV-infected patients and healthy controls. The germline CDR1 and CDR2 sequences are SGHTA and FQGNSA. The V end lost 1 base, the J end lost 2 bases, and 11 bases lay between the germline ends. The CDR3 is 15 residues long. Sequenced: CD4+ T cells from blood. This chain links TRBV7-2 with TRBJ1-2; the D is unclear. The clonotype originates from a human donor in good health. CDR3 sequence reads: CASSLGRGGNYGYTF. CDR3 coding DNA: TGTGCCAGCAGCTTAGGCCGTGGAGGGAACTATGGCTACACCTTC.